This TCR beta chain was captured in a study of shared clonotypes between healthy human individuals. The germline CDR1 and CDR2 sequences are MNHEY and SMNVEV (reference sequence). Trimming cost V 3 bases and J 2 bases, with 9 bases left between them. The CDR3 is 14 amino acids. Libraries were prepared by immunoSEQ multiplex PCR; TCRdb keeps only in-frame clonotypes and omits some of them. The sample has approximately 1.1 million clones; approximately 80% are singletons. Sequencing input: memory CD4+ T cells from PBMCs. Noted subset: CD45RA-negative fraction. This receptor was obtained from a man younger than 35 in good health. Some clones in this sample may be carry-over from other donors' samples. The chain has TRBV27 and TRBJ2-3; D possibly uses TRBD1 or TRBD2 (5 bases each). CDR3: CASSFRDPTDTQYF. The CDR3, as DNA: TGTGCCAGCAGTTTTCGGGACCCCACAGATACGCAGTATTTT.